The present entry profiles one T cell receptor beta chain with its context. CDR3 length: 11 amino acids. Germline assignment: CDR1 DFQATT and CDR2 SNEGSKA (reference sequence). The V gene lost 7 bases and the J gene lost 5 bases, with 9 bases spanning the gap. This sample was included in a study of T cell changes during pregnancy in multiple sclerosis. TCRdb keeps only in-frame clones here, not all; method: immunoSEQ multiplex PCR. The table shows 65,000 to 90,000 clones, with almost 95% occurring only once. V is TRBV20-1 and J is TRBJ2-4, with D tentatively TRBD1 (5 bases). This clonotype was obtained from a female donor in good health, enrolled as a control in a pregnancy study. Sequenced material: peripheral blood, taken in the third trimester of pregnancy. The CDR3 reads CSGQRQNIQYF. The CDR3 bases are TGCAGTGGACAGCGACAAAACATTCAGTACTTC.